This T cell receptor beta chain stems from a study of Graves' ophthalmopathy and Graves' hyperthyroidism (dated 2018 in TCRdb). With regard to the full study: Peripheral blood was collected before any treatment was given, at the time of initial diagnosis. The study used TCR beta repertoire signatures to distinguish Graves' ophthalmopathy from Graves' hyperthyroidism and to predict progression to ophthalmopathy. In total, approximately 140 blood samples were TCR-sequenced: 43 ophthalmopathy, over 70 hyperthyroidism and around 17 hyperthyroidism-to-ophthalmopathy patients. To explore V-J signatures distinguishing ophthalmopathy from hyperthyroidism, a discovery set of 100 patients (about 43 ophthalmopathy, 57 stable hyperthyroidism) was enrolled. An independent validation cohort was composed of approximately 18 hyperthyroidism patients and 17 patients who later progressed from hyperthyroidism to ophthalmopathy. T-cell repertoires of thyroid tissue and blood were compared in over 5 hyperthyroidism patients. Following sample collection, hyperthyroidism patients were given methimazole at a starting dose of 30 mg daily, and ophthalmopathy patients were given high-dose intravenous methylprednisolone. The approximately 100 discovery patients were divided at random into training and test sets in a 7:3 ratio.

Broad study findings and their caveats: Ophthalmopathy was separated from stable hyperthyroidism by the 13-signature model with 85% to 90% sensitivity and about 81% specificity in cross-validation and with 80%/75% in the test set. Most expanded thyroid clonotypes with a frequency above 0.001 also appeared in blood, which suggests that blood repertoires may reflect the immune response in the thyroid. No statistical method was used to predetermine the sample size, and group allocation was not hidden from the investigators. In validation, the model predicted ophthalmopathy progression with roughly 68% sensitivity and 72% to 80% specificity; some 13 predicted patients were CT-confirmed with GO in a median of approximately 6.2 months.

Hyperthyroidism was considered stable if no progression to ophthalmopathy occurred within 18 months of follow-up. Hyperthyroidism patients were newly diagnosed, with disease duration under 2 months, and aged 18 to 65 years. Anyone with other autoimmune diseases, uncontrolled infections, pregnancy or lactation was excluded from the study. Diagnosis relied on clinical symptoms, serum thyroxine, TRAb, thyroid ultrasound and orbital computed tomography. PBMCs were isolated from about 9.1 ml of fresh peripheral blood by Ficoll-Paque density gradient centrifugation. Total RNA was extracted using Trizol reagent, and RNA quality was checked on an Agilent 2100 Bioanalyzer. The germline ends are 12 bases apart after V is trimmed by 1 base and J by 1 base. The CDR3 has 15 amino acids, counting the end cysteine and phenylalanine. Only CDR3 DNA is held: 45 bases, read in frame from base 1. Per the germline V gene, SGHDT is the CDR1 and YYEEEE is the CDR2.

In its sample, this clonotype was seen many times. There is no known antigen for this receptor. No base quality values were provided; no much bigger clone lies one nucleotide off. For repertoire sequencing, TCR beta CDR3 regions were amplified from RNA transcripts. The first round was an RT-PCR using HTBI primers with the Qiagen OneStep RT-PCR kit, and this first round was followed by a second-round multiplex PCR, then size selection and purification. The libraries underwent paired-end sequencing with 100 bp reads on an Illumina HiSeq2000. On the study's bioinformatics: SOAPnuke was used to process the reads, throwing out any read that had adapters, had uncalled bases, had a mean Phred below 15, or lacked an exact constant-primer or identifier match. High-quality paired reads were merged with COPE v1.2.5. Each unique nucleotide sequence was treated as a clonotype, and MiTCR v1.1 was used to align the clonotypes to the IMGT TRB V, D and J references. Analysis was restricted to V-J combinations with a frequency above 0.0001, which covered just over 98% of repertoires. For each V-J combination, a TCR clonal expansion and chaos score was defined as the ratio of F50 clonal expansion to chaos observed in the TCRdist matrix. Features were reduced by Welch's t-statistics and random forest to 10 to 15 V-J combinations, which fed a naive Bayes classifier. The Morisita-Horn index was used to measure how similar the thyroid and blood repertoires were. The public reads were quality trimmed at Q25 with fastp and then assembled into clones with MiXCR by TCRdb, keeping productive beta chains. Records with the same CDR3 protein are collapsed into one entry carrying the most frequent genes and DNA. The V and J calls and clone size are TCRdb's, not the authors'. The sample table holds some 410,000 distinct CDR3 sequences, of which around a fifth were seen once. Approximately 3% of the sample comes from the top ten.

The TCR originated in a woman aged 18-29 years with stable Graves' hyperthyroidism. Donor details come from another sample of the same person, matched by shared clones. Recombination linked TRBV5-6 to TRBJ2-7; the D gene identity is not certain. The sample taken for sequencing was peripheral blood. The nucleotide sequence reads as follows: TGTGCCAGCAGCTTGAGAAGGGAAGGTTCCTACGAGCAGTACTTC. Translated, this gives CASSLRREGSYEQYF.